The sequence of this T cell receptor (beta chain) was determined in a study of shared clonotypes between healthy human individuals. The CDR3 runs to 17 residues. The ends were cut back, 2 bases at V and 3 bases at J, with 21 bases in the middle. Germline V gene sequence: CDR1 SGHDT, CDR2 YYEEEE. Sequencing used immunoSEQ multiplex PCR; TCRdb keeps in-frame clones, though not all of them. The sample lists some 1,900,000 clones, about 95% seen once, with around 1.2% in the top ten. Selected positively for CCR7 and CD45RO-negative, naive CD8 cells excluded terminally differentiated effector memory CD45RA+ cells.

The sequence was collected from a man aged 18 to 29 in good health. V gene TRBV5-6 combines with J gene TRBJ2-7; D possibly corresponds to TRBD2 (5 bases). Sequences were obtained from naive CD8+ T cells sorted from blood. CDR3 DNA sequence: TGTGCCAGCAGCTTTGAAATGGTGGTCAGTGGGAGCTACGAGCAGTACTTC. Translating it yields CASSFEMVVSGSYEQYF.